This paragraph reports one T cell receptor (beta chain). Time point in this sample: peripheral blood 6 weeks after treatment start. Pretreatment and on-treatment samples were taken, numbering 1 to 8 per patient. Per the germline V gene, CDR1 is SNHLY and CDR2 is FYNNEI. The CDR3 has 15 amino acids. With 8 bases removed from V and 1 base from J, the gap between germline ends came to 17 bases. This record belongs to a study of PD-L1 blockade in urothelial cancer. For the study at large: Among blood samples, the median T cell count was about 130,000.

Repertoires were generated with immunoSEQ multiplex PCR, while TCRdb's copy carries only in-frame clones and drops some. The sample includes about 50,000 clones, 65% to 85% of them seen just once. V gene TRBV2 combines with J gene TRBJ2-5; D is perhaps TRBD1 (5 bases). This receptor was taken from a man in his 70s with urothelial cancer. The input for sequencing was PBMCs, taken around atezolizumab (anti-PD-L1) treatment. The CDR3 protein is CASPAPTALQETQYF. In nucleotides, the CDR3 is TGTGCCAGCCCCGCCCCGACAGCCCTCCAAGAGACCCAGTACTTC.